This TCR beta chain stems from a study of blood T cell repertoires in COVID-19. The overall study: From the United States, Italy and Spain came samples of acute and convalescent COVID-19. Nucleic acid was either cDNA or gDNA, and it came from T cells, B-cell-depleted T cells, or PBMCs.

Patients at the Seattle site were enrolled during active infection and followed longitudinally. The CDR3 totals 12 residues. Germline assignment: CDR1 MDHEN and CDR2 SYDVKM. V was trimmed by 6 bases and J by 3 bases, leaving 7 bases between them. Produced via immunoSEQ multiplex PCR; TCRdb's table is partial and in-frame only. The sample lists over 200,000 clones; roughly 92% were seen once. This sequence was found in a man aged 60 to 75 with COVID-19, enrolled during active disease. V and J are TRBV28 and TRBJ2-3, with a weak D call TRBD1 (5 bases). Sequenced sample: peripheral blood. DNA for the CDR3: TGTGCCAGCAGCCACAGGACAGATACGCAGTATTTT. This codes for CASSHRTDTQYF.